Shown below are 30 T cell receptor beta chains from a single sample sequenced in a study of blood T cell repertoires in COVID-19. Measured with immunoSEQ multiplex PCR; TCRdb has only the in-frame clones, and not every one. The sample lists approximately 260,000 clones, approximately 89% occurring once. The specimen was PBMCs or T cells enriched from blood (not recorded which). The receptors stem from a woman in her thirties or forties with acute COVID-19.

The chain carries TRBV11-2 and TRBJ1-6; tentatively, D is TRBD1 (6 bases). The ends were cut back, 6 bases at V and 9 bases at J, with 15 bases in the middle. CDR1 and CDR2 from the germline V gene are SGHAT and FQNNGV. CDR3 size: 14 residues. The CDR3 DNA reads TGTGCCAGCAGATCTAGACAGGACCCTTCACCCCTCCACTTT. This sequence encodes CASRSRQDPSPLHF.

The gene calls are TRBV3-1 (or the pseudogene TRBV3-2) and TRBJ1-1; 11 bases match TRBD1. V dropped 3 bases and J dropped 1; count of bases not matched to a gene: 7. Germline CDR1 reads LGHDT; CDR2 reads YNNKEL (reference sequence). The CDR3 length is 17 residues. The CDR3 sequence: CASSHLGTGGENTEAFF. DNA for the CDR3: TGTGCCAGCAGCCACTTGGGGACAGGGGGAGAGAACACTGAAGCTTTCTTT.

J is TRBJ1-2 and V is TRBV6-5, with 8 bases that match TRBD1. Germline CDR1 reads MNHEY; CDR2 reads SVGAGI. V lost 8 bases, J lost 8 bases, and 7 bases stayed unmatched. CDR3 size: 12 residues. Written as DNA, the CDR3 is TGTGCCAGCGGACAGGGAAGTGGCGGCTACACCTTC. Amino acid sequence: CASGQGSGGYTF.

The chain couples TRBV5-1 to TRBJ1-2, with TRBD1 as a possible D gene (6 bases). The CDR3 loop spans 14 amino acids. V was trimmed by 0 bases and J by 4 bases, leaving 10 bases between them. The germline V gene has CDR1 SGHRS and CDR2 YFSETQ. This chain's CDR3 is CASSLGQATYGYTF. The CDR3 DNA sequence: TGCGCCAGCAGCTTGGGACAGGCAACCTATGGCTACACCTTC.

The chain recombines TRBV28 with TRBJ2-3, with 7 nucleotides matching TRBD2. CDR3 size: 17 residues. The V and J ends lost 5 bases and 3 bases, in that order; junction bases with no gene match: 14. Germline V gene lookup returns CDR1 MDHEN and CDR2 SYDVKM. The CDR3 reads CASSLPPTGGPTDTQYF. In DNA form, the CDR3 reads TGTGCCAGCAGTCTCCCCCCAACGGGAGGCCCAACAGATACGCAGTATTTT. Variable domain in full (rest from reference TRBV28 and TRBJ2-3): DVKVTQSSRYLVKRTGEKVFLECVQDMDHENMFWYRQDPGLGLRLIYFSYDVKMKEKGDIPEGYSVSREKKERFSLILESASTNQTSMYLCASSLPPTGGPTDTQYFGPGTRLTVL.

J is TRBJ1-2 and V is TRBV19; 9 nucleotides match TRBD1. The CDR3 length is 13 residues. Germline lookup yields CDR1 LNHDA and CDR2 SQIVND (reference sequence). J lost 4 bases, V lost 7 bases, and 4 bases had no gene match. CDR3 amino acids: CASTRTGAYGYTF. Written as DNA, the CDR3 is TGTGCCAGTACCCGGACAGGGGCCTATGGCTACACCTTC.

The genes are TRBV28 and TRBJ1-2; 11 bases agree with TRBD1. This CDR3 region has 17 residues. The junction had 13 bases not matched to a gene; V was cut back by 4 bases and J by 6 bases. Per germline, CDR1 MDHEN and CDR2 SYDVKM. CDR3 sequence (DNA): TGTGCCAGCAGTTCGGGGCAGGACAGGGGGCGCGTTAATGGCTACACCTTC. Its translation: CASSSGQDRGRVNGYTF.

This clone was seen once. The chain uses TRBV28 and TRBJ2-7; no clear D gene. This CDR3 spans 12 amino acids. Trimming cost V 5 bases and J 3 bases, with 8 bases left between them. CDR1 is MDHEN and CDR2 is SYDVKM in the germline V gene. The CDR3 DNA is TGTGCCAGCAGTGGATACAGCTACGAGCAGTACGTC. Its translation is CASSGYSYEQYV.

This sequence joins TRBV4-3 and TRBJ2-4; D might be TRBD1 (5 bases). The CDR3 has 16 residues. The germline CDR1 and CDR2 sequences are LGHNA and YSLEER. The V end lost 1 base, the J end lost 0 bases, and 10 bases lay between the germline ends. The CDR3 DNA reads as TGCGCCAGCAGCCAAGGTTGGGGCTTAGCCAAAAACATTCAGTACTTC. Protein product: CASSQGWGLAKNIQYF.

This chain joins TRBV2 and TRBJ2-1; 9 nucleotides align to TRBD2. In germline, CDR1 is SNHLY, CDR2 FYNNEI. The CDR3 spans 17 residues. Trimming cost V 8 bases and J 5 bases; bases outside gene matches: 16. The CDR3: CASDLVAGGPRDNEQFF. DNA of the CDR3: TGTGCCAGCGATTTAGTGGCGGGAGGGCCTCGAGACAATGAGCAGTTCTTC.

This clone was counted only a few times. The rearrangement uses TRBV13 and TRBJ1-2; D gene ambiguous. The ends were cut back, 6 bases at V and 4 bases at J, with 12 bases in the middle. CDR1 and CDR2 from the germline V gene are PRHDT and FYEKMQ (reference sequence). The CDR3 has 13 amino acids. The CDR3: CASSAGLSYGYTF. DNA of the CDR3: TGTGCCAGCAGTGCCGGACTGAGCTATGGCTACACCTTC.

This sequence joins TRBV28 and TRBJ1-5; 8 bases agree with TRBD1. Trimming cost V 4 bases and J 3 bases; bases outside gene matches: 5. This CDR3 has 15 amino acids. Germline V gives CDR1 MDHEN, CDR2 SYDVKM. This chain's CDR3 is CASSSLDRVNQPQHF. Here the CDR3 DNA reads TGTGCCAGCAGTTCCTTGGACAGGGTCAATCAGCCCCAGCATTTT.

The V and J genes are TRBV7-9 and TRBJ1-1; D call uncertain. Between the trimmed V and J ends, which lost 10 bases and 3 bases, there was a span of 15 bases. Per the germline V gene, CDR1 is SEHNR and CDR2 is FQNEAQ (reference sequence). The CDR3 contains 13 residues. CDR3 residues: CATLSLADTEAFF. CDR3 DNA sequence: TGTGCCACCCTTTCCCTAGCGGACACTGAAGCTTTCTTT.

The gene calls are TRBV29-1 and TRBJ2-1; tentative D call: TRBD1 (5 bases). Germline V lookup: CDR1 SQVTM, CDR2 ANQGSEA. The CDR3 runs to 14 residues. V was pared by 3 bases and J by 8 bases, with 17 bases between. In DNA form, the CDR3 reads TGCAGCGTTGAGGATGGACAACCTTGGGATGAGCAGTTCTTC. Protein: CSVEDGQPWDEQFF.

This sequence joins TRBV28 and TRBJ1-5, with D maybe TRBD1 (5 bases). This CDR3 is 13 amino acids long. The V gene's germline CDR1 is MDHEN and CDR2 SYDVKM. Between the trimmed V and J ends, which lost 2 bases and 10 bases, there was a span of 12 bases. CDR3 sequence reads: CASSLLGARPQHF. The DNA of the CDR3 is TGTGCCAGCAGTTTACTAGGGGCTCGACCCCAGCATTTT.

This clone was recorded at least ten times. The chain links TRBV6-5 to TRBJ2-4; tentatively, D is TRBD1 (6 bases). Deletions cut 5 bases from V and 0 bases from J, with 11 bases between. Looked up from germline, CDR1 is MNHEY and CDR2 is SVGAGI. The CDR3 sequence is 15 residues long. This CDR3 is CASSPVQGAKNIQYF. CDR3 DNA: TGTGCCAGCAGTCCCGTACAGGGAGCCAAAAACATTCAGTACTTC.

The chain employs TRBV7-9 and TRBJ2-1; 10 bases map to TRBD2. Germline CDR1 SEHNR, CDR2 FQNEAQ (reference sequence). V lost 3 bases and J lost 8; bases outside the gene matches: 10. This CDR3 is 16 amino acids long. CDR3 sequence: CASSFPTSGKVDEQFF. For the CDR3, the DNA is TGTGCCAGCAGCTTTCCAACTAGCGGGAAGGTTGATGAGCAGTTCTTC.

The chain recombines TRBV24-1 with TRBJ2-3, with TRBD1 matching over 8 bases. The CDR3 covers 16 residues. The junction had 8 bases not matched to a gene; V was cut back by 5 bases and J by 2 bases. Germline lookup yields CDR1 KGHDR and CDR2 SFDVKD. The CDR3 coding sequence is TGTGCCACCAGTGCCCGGACAGGGCTCTACACAGATACGCAGTATTTT. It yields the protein CATSARTGLYTDTQYF.

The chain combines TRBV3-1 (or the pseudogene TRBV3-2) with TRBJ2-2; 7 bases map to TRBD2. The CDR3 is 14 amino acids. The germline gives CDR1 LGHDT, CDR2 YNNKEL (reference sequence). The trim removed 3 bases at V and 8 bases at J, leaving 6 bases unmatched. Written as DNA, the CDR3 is TGTGCCAGCAGCCACTGGCGGGAGTTAGGGGAGCTGTTTTTT. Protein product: CASSHWRELGELFF.

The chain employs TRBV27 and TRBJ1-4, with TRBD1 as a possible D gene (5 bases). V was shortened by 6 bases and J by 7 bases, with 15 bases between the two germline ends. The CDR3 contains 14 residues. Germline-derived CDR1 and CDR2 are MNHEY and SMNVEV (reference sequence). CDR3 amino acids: CASRLQGSGEKLFF. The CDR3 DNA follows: TGTGCCAGCAGACTGCAGGGTAGTGGTGAAAAACTGTTTTTT.

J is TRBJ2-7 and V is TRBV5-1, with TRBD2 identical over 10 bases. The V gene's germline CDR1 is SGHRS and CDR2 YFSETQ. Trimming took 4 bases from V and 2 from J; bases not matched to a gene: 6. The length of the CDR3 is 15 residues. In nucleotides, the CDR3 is TGCGCCAGCAGCGTATCTAGCGGGAGCCCCTACGAGCAGTACGTC. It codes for CASSVSSGSPYEQYV.

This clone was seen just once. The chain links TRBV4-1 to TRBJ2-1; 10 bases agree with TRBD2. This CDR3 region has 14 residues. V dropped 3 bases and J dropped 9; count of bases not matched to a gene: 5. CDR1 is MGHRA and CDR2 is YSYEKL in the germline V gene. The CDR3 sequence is CASSQASGSLEQFF. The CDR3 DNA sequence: TGCGCCAGCAGCCAGGCTAGCGGGAGTCTTGAGCAGTTCTTC.

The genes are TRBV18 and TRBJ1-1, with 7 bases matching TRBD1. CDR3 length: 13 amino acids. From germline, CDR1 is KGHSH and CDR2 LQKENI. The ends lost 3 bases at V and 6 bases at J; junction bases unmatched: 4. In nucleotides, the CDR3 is TGTGCCAGCTCACCGGACAGGCAGGCTGAAGCTTTCTTT. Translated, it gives CASSPDRQAEAFF.

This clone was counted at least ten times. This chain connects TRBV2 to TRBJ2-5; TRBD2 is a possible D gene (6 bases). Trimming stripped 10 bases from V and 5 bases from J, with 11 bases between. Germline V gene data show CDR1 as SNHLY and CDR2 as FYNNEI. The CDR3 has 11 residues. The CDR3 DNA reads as TGTGCCATGGGACTCTACGAGACCCAGTACTTC. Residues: CAMGLYETQYF.

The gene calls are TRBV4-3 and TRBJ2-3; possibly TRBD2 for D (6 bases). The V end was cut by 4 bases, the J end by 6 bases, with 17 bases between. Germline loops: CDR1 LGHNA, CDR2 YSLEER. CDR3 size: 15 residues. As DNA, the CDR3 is TGCGCCAGCAGCCCTAGTTGGACTACCGAGGATACGCAGTATTTT. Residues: CASSPSWTTEDTQYF.

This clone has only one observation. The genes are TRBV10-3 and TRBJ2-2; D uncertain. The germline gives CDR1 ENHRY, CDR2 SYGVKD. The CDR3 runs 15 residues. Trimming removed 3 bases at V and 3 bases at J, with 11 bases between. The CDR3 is CAISDSRQDTGELFF. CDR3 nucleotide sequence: TGTGCCATCAGTGATAGTAGACAAGACACCGGGGAGCTGTTTTTT.

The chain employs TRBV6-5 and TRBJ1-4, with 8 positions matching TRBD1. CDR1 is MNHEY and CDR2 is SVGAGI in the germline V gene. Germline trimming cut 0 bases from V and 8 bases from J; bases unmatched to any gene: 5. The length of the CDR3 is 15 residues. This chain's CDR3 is CASSYSTGAGEKLFF. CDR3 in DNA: TGTGCCAGCAGTTACTCGACAGGGGCCGGAGAAAAACTGTTTTTT.

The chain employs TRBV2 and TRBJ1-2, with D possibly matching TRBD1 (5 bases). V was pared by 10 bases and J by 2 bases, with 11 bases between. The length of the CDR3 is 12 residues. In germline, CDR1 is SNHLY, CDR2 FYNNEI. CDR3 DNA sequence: TGTGCCACCTACAGGTTAAACTATGGCTACACCTTC. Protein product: CATYRLNYGYTF.

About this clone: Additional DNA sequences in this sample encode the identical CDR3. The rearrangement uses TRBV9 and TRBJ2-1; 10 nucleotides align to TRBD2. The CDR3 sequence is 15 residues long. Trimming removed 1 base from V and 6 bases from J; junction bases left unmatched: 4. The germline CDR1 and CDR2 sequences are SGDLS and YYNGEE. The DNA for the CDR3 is TGTGCCAGCAGCGTATCCGGGACTAGCGTCAATGAGCAGTTCTTC. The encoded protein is CASSVSGTSVNEQFF.

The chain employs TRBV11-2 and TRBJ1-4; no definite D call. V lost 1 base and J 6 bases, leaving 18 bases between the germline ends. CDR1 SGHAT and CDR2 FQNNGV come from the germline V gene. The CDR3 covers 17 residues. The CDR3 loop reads CASSLATFNGEDEKLFF. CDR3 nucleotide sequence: TGTGCCAGCAGCTTAGCAACCTTCAACGGGGAGGATGAAAAACTGTTTTTT.